Listed here are 15 T cell receptor beta chains from one sample, sequenced in a study of early T cells in non-severe SARS-CoV-2 infection. TCRdb itself ran the 5' RACE reads through MiXCR, one entry per CDR3 protein. The sample holds fewer than 100,000 distinct CDR3 sequences; around 13% are singletons and the top ten take approximately 2%. The sample comprised whole blood. These receptors originate from an adult who was a healthcare worker with PCR-confirmed SARS-CoV-2 infection or an uninfected control (not recorded which).

This clonotype was detected once. The chain links TRBV7-2 to TRBJ2-7, with TRBD1 as a possible D gene (5 bases). Germline CDR1 is SGHTA and CDR2 is FQGNSA. The CDR3 has 15 amino acids. Trimming took 5 bases from V and 1 from J, leaving 15 bases between them. In DNA, the CDR3 is TGTGCCAGCAGCCAGGGATTCATTCTGTCCTACGAGCAGTACTTC. Translating gives CASSQGFILSYEQYF. The entire variable domain, with the rest obtained from reference TRBV7-2 and TRBJ2-7, is as follows: GAGVSQSPSNKVTEKGKDVELRCDPISGHTALYWYRQSLGQGLEFLIYFQGNSAPDKSGLPSDRFSAERTGGSVSTLTIQRTQQEDSAVYLCASSQGFILSYEQYFGPGTRLTVT.

This clonotype was observed a few times. The rearrangement uses TRBV20-1 and TRBJ1-5; the D gene is possibly TRBD1 (5 bases). Looked up from germline, CDR1 is DFQATT and CDR2 is SNEGSKA (reference sequence). The CDR3 is 13 amino acids. The V end lost 7 bases, the J end lost 10 bases, and 20 bases lay between the germline ends. The CDR3 protein is CSVAGGGSYPQHF. In DNA, the CDR3 is TGCAGTGTCGCCGGGGGGGGATCATATCCCCAGCATTTT.

This clonotype came up a few times. The chain employs TRBV5-1 and TRBJ2-1, with D perhaps TRBD1 or TRBD2 (5 bases each). Trimming cost V 2 bases and J 8 bases, with 11 bases left between them. CDR3 length equals 13 residues. Germline assignment: CDR1 SGHRS and CDR2 YFSETQ. The CDR3 sequence: CASSLRGQDEQFF. Here the CDR3 DNA reads TGCGCCAGCAGCTTACGGGGCCAAGATGAGCAGTTCTTC. Drawing the rest from reference TRBV5-1 and TRBJ2-1, the complete variable domain is KAGVTQTPRYLIKTRGQQVTLSCSPISGHRSVSWYQQTPGQGLQFLFEYFSETQRNKGNFPGRFSGRQFSNSRSEMNVSTLELGDSALYLCASSLRGQDEQFFGPGTRLTVL.

The rearrangement links TRBV4-1 to TRBJ2-3, with TRBD2 matching over 7 bases. The CDR3 has 13 residues. The junction had 9 bases not matched to a gene; V was cut back by 4 bases and J by 11 bases. The germline CDR1 and CDR2 sequences are MGHRA and YSYEKL. In DNA, the CDR3 is TGCGCCAGCAGCCTAGAACTAGCGTTTGGGCAGTATTTT. Its translation: CASSLELAFGQYF.

This chain connects TRBV7-8 to TRBJ1-2; D is unclear. This CDR3 has 13 residues. From germline, CDR1 is SGHVS and CDR2 FQNEAQ. Trimming removed 2 bases from V and 2 bases from J, with 6 bases in between. The CDR3 here is CASSLTQNYGYTF. CDR3 in DNA: TGTGCCAGCAGCTTAACCCAGAACTATGGCTACACCTTC.

This clonotype was detected only a few times. The chain recombines TRBV28 with TRBJ2-7; D not certain. V lost 7 bases and J lost 0, with 13 bases in between. This CDR3 has 14 amino acids. Germline CDR1 reads MDHEN; CDR2 reads SYDVKM. CDR3 nucleotides: TGTGCCAGCATGTCGGCGGTCAGCTCCTACGAGCAGTACTTC. Translated: CASMSAVSSYEQYF. The full variable domain, in which reference TRBV28 and TRBJ2-7 provide the parts outside the CDR3, is DVKVTQSSRYLVKRTGEKVFLECVQDMDHENMFWYRQDPGLGLRLIYFSYDVKMKEKGDIPEGYSVSREKKERFSLILESASTNQTSMYLCASMSAVSSYEQYFGPGTRLTVT.

This clonotype was detected a few times. V usage is TRBV28 and J usage is TRBJ1-2; D is possibly TRBD1 (6 bases). This CDR3 comprises 13 residues. Germline CDR1 MDHEN, CDR2 SYDVKM. V dropped 6 bases and J dropped 2 bases, with 10 bases sitting between them. The CDR3 DNA follows: TGTGCCAGCAGCAGGACAGACAACTATGGCTACACCTTC. It codes for CASSRTDNYGYTF.

This clonotype was detected many times. This CDR3 is CASSPQSMGETQYF. The CDR3 DNA follows: TGTGCCAGCAGCCCACAGAGCATGGGCGAGACCCAGTACTTC. This chain uses TRBV9 with TRBJ2-5; D is uncertain. V shed 4 bases and J shed 5 bases, with 15 bases lying between them. In germline, CDR1 is SGDLS, CDR2 YYNGEE. The CDR3 has 14 residues.

This clonotype came up many times. This chain uses TRBV6-5 with TRBJ1-2, with D perhaps TRBD1 (5 bases). Looked up from germline, CDR1 is MNHEY and CDR2 is SVGAGI. CDR3 size: 12 residues. V lost 2 bases to trimming and J lost 8 bases, with 9 bases between them. The chain's CDR3 is CASSYARGGYTF. CDR3 sequence (DNA): TGTGCCAGCAGTTACGCCCGGGGGGGCTACACCTTC.

This clonotype was detected many times. The chain employs TRBV6-1 and TRBJ1-1; TRBD1 is a possible D gene (6 bases). Trimming shortened V by 6 bases and J by 1 base, and 9 bases separated the two germline ends. This CDR3 has 13 residues. Germline-derived CDR1 and CDR2 are MNHNS and SASEGT. This CDR3 reads CASRRQENTEAFF. For the CDR3, the DNA is TGTGCCAGCAGGAGACAGGAGAACACTGAAGCTTTCTTT.

The chain combines TRBV6-5 with TRBJ2-7; D perhaps matches TRBD2 (5 bases). The germline V gene encodes CDR1 MNHEY and CDR2 SVGAGI. The CDR3 consists of 15 residues. Trimming pared 0 bases from V and 2 bases from J, leaving 11 bases between. The CDR3 DNA reads as TGTGCCAGCAGTTACTCGAGGGATGTTACCTACGAGCAGTACTTC. It encodes CASSYSRDVTYEQYF.

Many counts were recorded for this clonotype. The rearrangement joins TRBV6-6 to TRBJ2-1; D possibly matches TRBD1 or TRBD2 (6 bases each). The length of the CDR3 is 15 residues. The ends were cut back, 6 bases at V and 1 base at J, with 13 bases in the middle. CDR1 MNHNY and CDR2 SVGAGI come from the germline V gene (reference sequence). The CDR3 loop reads CASSWGAVSYNEQFF. In DNA, the CDR3 is TGTGCCAGCAGCTGGGGGGCTGTTTCCTACAATGAGCAGTTCTTC.

This clonotype was observed at least ten times. The chain recombines TRBV15 with TRBJ1-2, with no clear D. CDR3 length equals 12 residues. The V gene lost 5 bases and the J gene lost 2 bases, with 6 bases spanning the gap. Per germline, CDR1 LNHNV and CDR2 YYDKDF (reference sequence). The chain's CDR3 is CATSQRNYGYTF. CDR3 DNA: TGTGCCACCAGCCAAAGAAACTATGGCTACACCTTC.

V and J are TRBV5-1 and TRBJ1-1; a weak D match, TRBD1 (6 bases). There are 15 residues in the CDR3. V gave up 0 bases and J gave up 1 base, with 10 bases separating them. Germline CDR1 is SGHRS and CDR2 is YFSETQ. For the CDR3, the DNA is TGCGCCAGCAGCTTGGAACAGGGTAAGAACACTGAAGCTTTCTTT. Amino acid sequence: CASSLEQGKNTEAFF.

The chain uses TRBV7-2 and TRBJ2-3; D not resolved. CDR3 length equals 15 residues. Trimming took off 0 bases at V and 3 bases at J, with 10 bases between the two ends. Germline V CDR1 and CDR2: SGHTA, FQGNSA. CDR3 bases: TGTGCCAGCAGCTTAGCGGGGTGGCCAACAGATACGCAGTATTTT. Translated, it gives CASSLAGWPTDTQYF.